This T cell receptor (beta chain) was recovered during a study of blood T cells in healthy people across ages. The study's findings and limits: Higher diversity and more naive CD4+ cells were features of long-lived donors, compared to aged donors.

Next came a second PCR, run for about 6 to 11 cycles, which used a sample-barcoded 5' primer along with a J-beta primer mix. Every cDNA molecule carried a tag from a template-switch adaptor bearing 12 random nucleotides. TCRdb independently ran MiXCR on the 5' RACE reads; one entry per CDR3 protein. The sample records some 1.7 million distinct CDR3 sequences, 28% being singletons. About this clonotype: Its target is unknown.

V lost 1 base, J lost 7 bases, and 8 bases lay in between. Per the germline V gene, CDR1 is SGHTA and CDR2 is FQGNSA. The CDR3 covers 14 residues. The specimen sequenced was blood. The TCR sequence derives from a woman aged 25 to 39 in good health. V gene TRBV7-2 combines with J gene TRBJ1-6; no clear D. Here the CDR3 DNA reads TGTGCCAGCAGCTTAGGAGGGAAAAATTCACCCCTCCACTTT. Translating it yields CASSLGGKNSPLHF.